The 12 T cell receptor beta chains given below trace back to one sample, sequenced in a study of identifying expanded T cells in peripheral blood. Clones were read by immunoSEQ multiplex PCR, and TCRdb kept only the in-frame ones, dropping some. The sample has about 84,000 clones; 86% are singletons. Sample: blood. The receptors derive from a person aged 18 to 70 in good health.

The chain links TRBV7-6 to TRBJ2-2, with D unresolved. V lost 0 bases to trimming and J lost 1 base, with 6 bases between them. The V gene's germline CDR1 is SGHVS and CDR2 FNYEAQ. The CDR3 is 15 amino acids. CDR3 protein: CASSLARGNTGELFF. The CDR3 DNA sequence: TGTGCCAGCAGCTTAGCGCGCGGGAACACCGGGGAGCTGTTTTTT.

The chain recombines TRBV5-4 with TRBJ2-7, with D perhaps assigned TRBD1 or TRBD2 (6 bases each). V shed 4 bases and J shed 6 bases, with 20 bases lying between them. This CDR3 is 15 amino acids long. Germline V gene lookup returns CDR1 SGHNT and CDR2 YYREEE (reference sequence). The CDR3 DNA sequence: TGTGCCAGCAGCCAGGTGAGGGGGGCATCAGGCGAGCAGTACTTC. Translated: CASSQVRGASGEQYF. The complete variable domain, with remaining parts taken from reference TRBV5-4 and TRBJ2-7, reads ETGVTQSPTHLIKTRGQQVTLRCSSQSGHNTVSWYQQALGQGPQFIFQYYREEENGRGNFPPRFSGLQFPNYSSELNVNALELDDSALYLCASSQVRGASGEQYFGPGTRLTVT.

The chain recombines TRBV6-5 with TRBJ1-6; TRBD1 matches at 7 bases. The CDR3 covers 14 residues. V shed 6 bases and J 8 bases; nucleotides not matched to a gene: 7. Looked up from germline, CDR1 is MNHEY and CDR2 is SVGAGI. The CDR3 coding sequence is TGTGCCAGCAGCTTGACAGGGACTGATTCACCCCTCCACTTT. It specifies CASSLTGTDSPLHF.

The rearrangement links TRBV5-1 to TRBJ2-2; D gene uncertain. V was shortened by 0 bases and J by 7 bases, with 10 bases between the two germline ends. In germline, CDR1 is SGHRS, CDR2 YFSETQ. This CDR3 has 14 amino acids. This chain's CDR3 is CASSLDWGGGELFF. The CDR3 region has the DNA TGCGCCAGCAGCTTGGATTGGGGTGGCGGGGAGCTGTTTTTT. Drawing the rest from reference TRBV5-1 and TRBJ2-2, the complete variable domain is KAGVTQTPRYLIKTRGQQVTLSCSPISGHRSVSWYQQTPGQGLQFLFEYFSETQRNKGNFPGRFSGRQFSNSRSEMNVSTLELGDSALYLCASSLDWGGGELFFGEGSRLTVL.

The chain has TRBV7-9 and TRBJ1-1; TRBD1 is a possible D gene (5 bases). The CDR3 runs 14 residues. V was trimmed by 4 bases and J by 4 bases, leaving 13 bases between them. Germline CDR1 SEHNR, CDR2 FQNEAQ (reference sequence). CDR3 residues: CASSSTGGTTEAFF. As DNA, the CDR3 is TGTGCCAGCAGCTCCACCGGGGGGACCACTGAAGCTTTCTTT.

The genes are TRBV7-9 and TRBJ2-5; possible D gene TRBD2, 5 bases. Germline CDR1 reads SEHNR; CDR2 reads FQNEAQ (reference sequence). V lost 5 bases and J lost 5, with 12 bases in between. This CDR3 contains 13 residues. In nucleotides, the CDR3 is TGTGCCAGCAGCCCGGAGGTCGTTGAGACCCAGTACTTC. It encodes CASSPEVVETQYF.

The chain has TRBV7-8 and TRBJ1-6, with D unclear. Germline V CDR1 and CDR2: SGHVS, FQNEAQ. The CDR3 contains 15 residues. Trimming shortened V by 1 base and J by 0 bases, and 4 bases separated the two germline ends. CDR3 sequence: CASSLDSSYNSPLHF. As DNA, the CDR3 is TGTGCCAGCAGCTTAGACAGCTCCTATAATTCACCCCTCCACTTT.

CDR3 in amino acids: CASSYRGQNNSPLHF. CDR3 nucleotides: TGTGCCAGCAGTTACAGGGGGCAGAATAATTCACCCCTCCACTTT. This chain uses TRBV6-5 with TRBJ1-6; 7 nucleotides line up with TRBD1. Trimming removed 2 bases from V and 5 bases from J; junction bases left unmatched: 3. The CDR3 has 15 residues. Germline CDR1 and CDR2: MNHEY and SVGAGI.

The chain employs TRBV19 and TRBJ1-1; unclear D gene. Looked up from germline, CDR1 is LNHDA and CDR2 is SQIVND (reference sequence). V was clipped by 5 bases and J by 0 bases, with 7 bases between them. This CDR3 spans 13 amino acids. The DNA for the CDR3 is TGTGCCAGTAGTGCCTACATGAACACTGAAGCTTTCTTT. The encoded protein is CASSAYMNTEAFF.

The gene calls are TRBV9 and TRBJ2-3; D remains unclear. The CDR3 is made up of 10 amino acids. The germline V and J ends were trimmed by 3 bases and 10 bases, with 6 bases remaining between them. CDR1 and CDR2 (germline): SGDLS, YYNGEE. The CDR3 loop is CASSGSSQYF. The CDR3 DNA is TGTGCCAGCAGCGGCAGCTCGCAGTATTTT.

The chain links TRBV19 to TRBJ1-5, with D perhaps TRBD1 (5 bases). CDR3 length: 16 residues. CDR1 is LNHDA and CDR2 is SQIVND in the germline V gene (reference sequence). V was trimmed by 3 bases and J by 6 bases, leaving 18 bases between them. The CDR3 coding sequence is TGTGCCAGTAGTATTCAGGCCCCAGGGTCAGGTCAGCCCCAGCATTTT. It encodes CASSIQAPGSGQPQHF.

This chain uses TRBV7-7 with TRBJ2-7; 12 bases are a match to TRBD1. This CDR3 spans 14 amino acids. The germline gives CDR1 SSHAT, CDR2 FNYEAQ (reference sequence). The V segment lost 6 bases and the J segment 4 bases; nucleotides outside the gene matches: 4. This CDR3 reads CASSSGQGAYEQYF. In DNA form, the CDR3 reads TGTGCCAGCAGTTCGGGACAGGGGGCTTACGAGCAGTACTTC.